This T cell receptor beta chain was sequenced for a study of regulatory T cells in long-lasting Graves disease. Trimming cost V 7 bases and J 7 bases, with 12 bases left between them. This CDR3 is 12 amino acids long. Germline V gene data show CDR1 as MDHEN and CDR2 as SYDVKM. This clonotype was counted a few times. What it binds is not known. Time point in this sample: newly diagnosed GD, antithyroid drugs for less than 3 months. Construction of the TCR library relied on RNA isolated from PBMCs. Both iRepertoire HTBI primers and Arm-PCR of CDR3 regions were used to build the TCR beta libraries. TCRdb fed the multiplex PCR reads into MiXCR, producing one record per CDR3 protein. The sample records hundreds of thousands of distinct CDR3 sequences, less than 20% being singletons. Study-wide points: Whereas 966 public clonotypes were shared by new patients, persistent patients shared more, at under 3,000. Among samples with persistent disease, TRBV28, TRBJ1-2 and TRBJ2-5 were favored. Peripheral blood alone, not thyroid tissue, underwent study.

The sequencing used peripheral blood mononuclear cells (PBMCs), collected at new diagnosis, from a patient treated with antithyroid drugs. The V and J genes are TRBV28 and TRBJ2-3; a weak D match, TRBD1 (5 bases). This receptor was identified in a female donor with Graves disease. CDR3 sequence reads: CASTQGWNTQYF. DNA of the CDR3: TGTGCCAGCACCCAGGGTTGGAATACGCAGTATTTT.